The 17 T cell receptor beta chains below all came from one sample that was sequenced in a study of T cell responses to AZD1222 COVID-19 vaccine. Assay used: immunoSEQ multiplex PCR; TCRdb lists only in-frame clones, some missing. The sample has about 100,000 clones; more than 75% are singletons. The sequencing used peripheral blood, collected on day 0 of AZD1222 vaccination. Receptor source: an adult in good health.

The chain is built from TRBV10-3 and TRBJ2-1; 10 bases match TRBD2. CDR3 length: 13 amino acids. Unmatched junction bases numbered 5, after V lost 8 bases and J lost 7 bases. CDR1 is ENHRY, CDR2 SYGVKD, per germline. CDR3: CAIALAGINEQFF. CDR3 DNA sequence: TGTGCCATCGCACTAGCGGGGATTAATGAGCAGTTCTTC.

The chain joins TRBV6-5 to TRBJ2-7; maybe TRBD2 (5 bases). V gave up 2 bases and J gave up 5 bases, with 10 bases separating them. This CDR3 is built from 13 residues. Per the germline V gene, CDR1 is MNHEY and CDR2 is SVGAGI. DNA for the CDR3: TGTGCCAGCAGTTACGCGCGAGGGAACGAGCAGTACTTC. Its translation: CASSYARGNEQYF.

The chain recombines TRBV6-1 with TRBJ1-5, with D hard to call. This CDR3 is 12 amino acids long. The V gene's germline CDR1 is MNHNS and CDR2 SASEGT. The V end was cut by 2 bases, the J end by 6 bases, with 5 bases between. CDR3 residues: CASSERSQPQHF. DNA for the CDR3: TGTGCCAGCAGTGAAAGGAGTCAGCCCCAGCATTTT.

The J gene is TRBJ2-3, the V gene TRBV7-8, with TRBD1 matching 11 bases. This CDR3 has 16 amino acids. Unmatched junction bases numbered 4, after V lost 5 bases and J lost 0 bases. CDR1 is SGHVS, CDR2 FQNEAQ, per germline. The CDR3 DNA sequence: TGTGCCAGCAGCCCAGGGACAGGGGGAAGCACAGATACGCAGTATTTT. It encodes CASSPGTGGSTDTQYF.

The rearrangement links TRBV19 to TRBJ1-5, with D possibly matching TRBD1 (5 bases). V shed 10 bases and J shed 0 bases, with 10 bases lying between them. CDR1 is LNHDA and CDR2 is SQIVND in the germline V gene (reference sequence). The CDR3 has 13 residues. The CDR3 DNA reads as TGTGCCACAAAGGACAATAGCAATCAGCCCCAGCATTTT. Translating it yields CATKDNSNQPQHF.

Turning to this clone: Other DNA sequences in the same sample also yield this CDR3. The V gene is TRBV5-1, the J gene TRBJ2-1; 10 nucleotides align to TRBD2. V was pared by 2 bases and J by 0 bases, with 2 bases of the junction left unmatched. The CDR3 totals 16 residues. CDR1 is SGHRS, CDR2 YFSETQ, per germline. The CDR3 bases are TGCGCCAGCAGCTTAGCTAGCGGGAGCTCCTACAATGAGCAGTTCTTC. Protein product: CASSLASGSSYNEQFF.

The sample holds one count of this clone. The chain is built from TRBV9 and TRBJ1-2, with a tentative D call TRBD1 (5 bases). There are 21 residues in the CDR3. The V end was cut by 4 bases, the J end by 5 bases, with 36 bases between. Germline-derived CDR1 and CDR2 are SGDLS and YYNGEE. CDR3: CASSSSPSTAGNFQPFYGYTF. CDR3 in DNA: TGTGCCAGCAGCAGTAGCCCCTCAACTGCAGGGAACTTCCAGCCATTTTATGGCTACACCTTC.

This chain connects TRBV7-9 to TRBJ2-1; no reliable D call. V was pared by 5 bases and J by 7 bases, with 6 bases between. From germline, CDR1 is SEHNR and CDR2 FQNEAQ (reference sequence). The CDR3 runs 11 residues. The CDR3 coding sequence is TGTGCCAGCAGCCAGAGTAATGAGCAGTTCTTC. This gives the protein CASSQSNEQFF.

This rearrangement joins TRBV6-6 to TRBJ2-3; 11 nucleotides align to TRBD2. The CDR3 spans 15 residues. The germline CDR1 and CDR2 sequences are MNHNY and SVGAGI (reference sequence). With 5 bases clipped from V and 4 bases from J, the junction kept 5 bases outside the gene matches. The chain's CDR3 is CASSLAGGRSDTQYF. The CDR3 region has the DNA TGTGCCAGCAGTCTAGCGGGAGGCCGCTCAGATACGCAGTATTTT.

The gene calls are TRBV29-1 and TRBJ1-1, with 10 bases lining up with TRBD1. This CDR3 spans 15 amino acids. Germline-derived CDR1 and CDR2 are SQVTM and ANQGSEA. The V segment lost 1 base and the J segment 3 bases; nucleotides outside the gene matches: 5. The CDR3 sequence is CSVEAIGTGDTEAFF. Here the CDR3 DNA reads TGCAGCGTTGAAGCGATAGGGACAGGGGACACTGAAGCTTTCTTT.

The V and J genes are TRBV19 and TRBJ2-3; 9 bases align to TRBD1. V gave up 7 bases and J gave up 3 bases; unmatched junction bases: 8. This CDR3 is 15 amino acids long. The germline gives CDR1 LNHDA, CDR2 SQIVND (reference sequence). In DNA form, the CDR3 reads TGTGCCAGTACCCGGGGGACAGGGAGGACAGATACGCAGTATTTT. Translation: CASTRGTGRTDTQYF.

This rearrangement joins TRBV5-5 to TRBJ2-7, with D tentatively TRBD1 or TRBD2 (6 bases each). Germline lookup yields CDR1 SGHKS and CDR2 YYEKEE (reference sequence). V shed 1 base and J shed 1 base, with 12 bases lying between them. The CDR3 contains 15 residues. This chain's CDR3 is CASSLSGAGSYEQYF. In DNA form, the CDR3 reads TGTGCCAGCAGCTTGTCAGGGGCGGGATCCTACGAGCAGTACTTC.

The J gene is TRBJ2-7, the V gene TRBV5-1; TRBD2 is a possible D gene (5 bases). The CDR3 spans 15 residues. Trimming shortened V by 0 bases and J by 5 bases, and 15 bases separated the two germline ends. Germline-derived CDR1 and CDR2 are SGHRS and YFSETQ. In nucleotides, the CDR3 is TGCGCCAGCAGCTTGGCACCGGGGTCAAAAGACGAGCAGTACTTC. Encoded protein: CASSLAPGSKDEQYF. Full variable domain (rest looked up from reference TRBV5-1 and TRBJ2-7): KAGVTQTPRYLIKTRGQQVTLSCSPISGHRSVSWYQQTPGQGLQFLFEYFSETQRNKGNFPGRFSGRQFSNSRSEMNVSTLELGDSALYLCASSLAPGSKDEQYFGPGTRLTVT.

V gene TRBV12-3 or TRBV12-4 combines with J gene TRBJ1-4; no reliable D call. The CDR3 is 12 residues long. Trimming stripped 5 bases from V and 7 bases from J, with 8 bases between. CDR3 DNA: TGTGCCAGCAGTGGTGGGAGTGAAAAACTGTTTTTT. Translation gives CASSGGSEKLFF.

This sequence joins TRBV18 and TRBJ1-1; 7 positions match TRBD1. The CDR3 runs 16 residues. The V gene end was trimmed by 5 bases and the J gene end by 5 bases; junction bases not matched to a gene: 14. Germline V lookup: CDR1 KGHSH, CDR2 LQKENI. This CDR3 is CASSVLYRGGRTEAFF. CDR3 bases: TGTGCCAGCTCAGTTCTCTACAGGGGAGGGAGGACTGAAGCTTTCTTT.

V is TRBV7-2 and J is TRBJ2-3, with D hard to call. V shed 1 base and J shed 7 bases, with 6 bases lying between them. This CDR3 is built from 12 residues. Germline V CDR1 and CDR2: SGHTA, FQGNSA. CDR3 residues: CASSLVSNTQYF. The CDR3 nucleotides are TGTGCCAGCAGCTTAGTTTCTAATACGCAGTATTTT.

This clone was counted a single time. This sequence joins TRBV3-1 (or the pseudogene TRBV3-2) and TRBJ2-2; maybe TRBD2 (5 bases). The CDR3 totals 14 residues. Germline values: CDR1 LGHDT, CDR2 YNNKEL (reference sequence). Trimming stripped 4 bases from V and 4 bases from J, with 10 bases between. CDR3 bases: TGTGCCAGCAGCCCGAGCGGTTCCACCGGGGAGCTGTTTTTT. Protein sequence: CASSPSGSTGELFF.